This passage covers 14 T cell receptor beta chains from one sample sequenced in a study of blood T cell repertoires in COVID-19. TCRdb's table, derived via immunoSEQ multiplex PCR, lists solely in-frame clones and lacks some. The repertoire has 450,000 or so clones, 89% of them found once; the top ten carry roughly 0.84%. Input material: peripheral blood. These receptors were taken from a man between 18 and 35 years old with COVID-19, enrolled during active disease.

The chain carries TRBV3-1 (or the pseudogene TRBV3-2) and TRBJ2-5; D not certain. CDR1 and CDR2 from the germline V gene are LGHDT and YNNKEL (reference sequence). Deletions cut 2 bases from V and 5 bases from J, with 21 bases between. CDR3 size: 17 residues. The DNA for the CDR3 is TGTGCCAGCAGCCAATTCAAACTACTCAGCTACCGGGAGACCCAGTACTTC. Residues: CASSQFKLLSYRETQYF.

The chain is built from TRBV5-8 and TRBJ2-1, with D unclear. Trimming left V 0 bases short and J 7 bases short, with 5 bases between. Per germline, CDR1 SGHTS and CDR2 YDEGEE. The CDR3 has 12 residues. This CDR3 reads CASSLAVNEQFF. Written as DNA, the CDR3 is TGTGCCAGCAGCTTGGCTGTTAATGAGCAGTTCTTC.

The CDR3 nucleotides are TGTGCCTGGAGCACCGGACTTTCAGATACGCAGTATTTT. It encodes CAWSTGLSDTQYF. The gene calls are TRBV30 and TRBJ2-3, with a tentative D call TRBD2 (5 bases). Trimming left V 3 bases short and J 4 bases short, with 11 bases between. CDR1 is GTSNPN and CDR2 is SVGIG in the germline V gene (reference sequence). The CDR3 is 13 residues long. The entire variable domain, with the rest obtained from reference TRBV30 and TRBJ2-3, is as follows: SQTIHQWPATLVQPVGSPLSLECTVEGTSNPNLYWYRQAAGRGLQLLFYSVGIGQISSEVPQNLSASRPQDRQFILSSKKLLLSDSGFYLCAWSTGLSDTQYFGPGTRLTVL.

The rearrangement joins TRBV19 to TRBJ1-5; 7 positions match TRBD1. The CDR3 has 13 residues. Losses at the gene ends were 7 bases for V and 6 bases for J; bases not matched to a gene: 6. Germline V gene sequence: CDR1 LNHDA, CDR2 SQIVND (reference sequence). The CDR3 region has the DNA TGTGCCAGTACCCCAGACAGGGCTCAGCCCCAGCATTTT. Protein sequence: CASTPDRAQPQHF.

This clone was counted a single time. The V and J genes are TRBV11-2 and TRBJ1-1; D unresolved. The V end was cut by 6 bases, the J end by 3 bases, with 23 bases between. Germline assignment: CDR1 SGHAT and CDR2 FQNNGV. The CDR3 is made up of 17 amino acids. The CDR3 DNA is TGTGCCAGCAGACTAGATAGTAAGACCCCGGGAGACACTGAAGCTTTCTTT. Its protein is CASRLDSKTPGDTEAFF. The full variable domain, rest sourced from reference TRBV11-2 and TRBJ1-1, is EAGVAQSPRYKIIEKRQSVAFWCNPISGHATLYWYQQILGQGPKLLIQFQNNGVVDDSQLPKDRFSAERLKGVDSTLKIQPAKLEDSAVYLCASRLDSKTPGDTEAFFGQGTRLTVV.

The chain carries TRBV11-2 and TRBJ2-3, with D perhaps TRBD2 (6 bases). This CDR3 is 12 amino acids long. Germline lookup yields CDR1 SGHAT and CDR2 FQNNGV. V was clipped by 3 bases and J by 11 bases, with 12 bases between them. CDR3 nucleotide sequence: TGTGCCAGCAGCTTCGGAGGGGACGGGCAGTATTTT. Translating gives CASSFGGDGQYF.

In this sample, this clone turned up once. The CDR3 region is CASSIPIIGGRLTIAKNIQYF. The CDR3 DNA is TGTGCCAGTAGTATACCAATTATCGGGGGTCGCCTAACTATAGCCAAAAACATTCAGTACTTC. The rearrangement uses TRBV19 and TRBJ2-4, with a possible D match to TRBD2 (6 bases). Germline V gene data show CDR1 as LNHDA and CDR2 as SQIVND (reference sequence). V was clipped by 2 bases and J by 0 bases, with 26 bases between them. The CDR3 loop spans 21 amino acids.

The rearrangement links TRBV2 to TRBJ2-7, with 8 bases that match TRBD1. Germline assignment: CDR1 SNHLY and CDR2 FYNNEI. V shed 0 bases and J 2 bases; nucleotides not matched to a gene: 6. The CDR3 is 16 amino acids. The CDR3 sequence is CASSEARSGGAYEQYF. CDR3 nucleotide sequence: TGTGCCAGCAGTGAAGCGCGGTCAGGGGGCGCCTACGAGCAGTACTTC.

This chain joins TRBV6-5 and TRBJ1-2; tentative D call: TRBD1 (6 bases). CDR1 is MNHEY and CDR2 is SVGAGI in the germline V gene. This CDR3 contains 15 residues. V was shortened by 0 bases and J by 4 bases, with 12 bases between the two germline ends. CDR3 in amino acids: CASSYSTGGTYGYTF. DNA of the CDR3: TGTGCCAGCAGTTACTCGACGGGGGGCACCTATGGCTACACCTTC.

The chain carries TRBV3-1 (or the pseudogene TRBV3-2) and TRBJ2-1; no clear D gene. Trimming removed 4 bases from V and 9 bases from J, with 19 bases in between. Germline V lookup: CDR1 LGHDT, CDR2 YNNKEL (reference sequence). The CDR3 covers 15 residues. The CDR3 sequence is CASSPNGIVRGEQFF. Here the CDR3 DNA reads TGTGCCAGCAGCCCAAACGGTATCGTCAGAGGTGAGCAGTTCTTC.

The chain has TRBV5-6 and TRBJ1-1, with TRBD1 identical over 7 bases. The CDR3 covers 14 residues. V was pared by 6 bases and J by 11 bases, with 16 bases of the junction left unmatched. The germline V gene encodes CDR1 SGHDT and CDR2 YYEEEE. CDR3 DNA sequence: TGTGCCAGCATGGTTGGGGACAGCCGCGCCAGGGCTTTCTTT. It is translated as CASMVGDSRARAFF.

On this clone itself: The same CDR3 can be traced to other DNA sequences in this sample. This chain connects TRBV3-1 (or the pseudogene TRBV3-2) to TRBJ1-3; D ambiguous. Trimming pared 4 bases from V and 0 bases from J, leaving 13 bases between. CDR1 is LGHDT and CDR2 is YNNKEL in the germline V gene (reference sequence). The CDR3 totals 16 residues. The CDR3 sequence is CASSPFGGSSGNTIYF. For the CDR3, the DNA is TGTGCCAGCAGCCCCTTCGGTGGTAGCTCTGGAAACACCATATATTTT.

The chain uses TRBV15 and TRBJ2-3; possible D gene TRBD2, 6 bases. Germline lookup yields CDR1 LNHNV and CDR2 YYDKDF (reference sequence). The germline V and J ends were trimmed by 0 bases and 2 bases, with 18 bases remaining between them. The CDR3 has 18 amino acids. CDR3: CATSRDSNAGRYTDTQYF. The CDR3 DNA is TGTGCCACCAGCAGAGATAGTAATGCGGGGAGATACACAGATACGCAGTATTTT. Complete variable domain (other parts from reference TRBV15 and TRBJ2-3): DAMVIQNPRYQVTQFGKPVTLSCSQTLNHNVMYWYQQKSSQAPKLLFHYYDKDFNNEADTPDNFQSRRPNTSFCFLDIRSPGLGDTAMYLCATSRDSNAGRYTDTQYFGPGTRLTVL.

The chain carries TRBV5-1 and TRBJ1-1; D not certain. Germline values: CDR1 SGHRS, CDR2 YFSETQ. Trimming took off 0 bases at V and 0 bases at J, with 3 bases between the two ends. The CDR3 totals 13 residues. The CDR3 sequence: CASSLALNTEAFF. Here the CDR3 DNA reads TGCGCCAGCAGCTTGGCCTTGAACACTGAAGCTTTCTTT.